Below, 5 T cell receptor beta chains from the same sample are listed, as sequenced in a study of PD-1 blockade in classical Hodgkin lymphoma. Produced via immunoSEQ multiplex PCR; TCRdb's table is partial and in-frame only. In the table there are around 99,000 clones, 80% to 90% of which are singletons. Brentuximab vedotin exposure varied, and every patient relapsed after autologous stem cell transplantation. The material was peripheral blood mononuclear cells (PBMCs), obtained before the second cycle of nivolumab. The receptors were gathered from a human donor with classical Hodgkin lymphoma.

The V and J genes are TRBV6-1 and TRBJ2-3; TRBD2 agrees at 7 bases. The germline gives CDR1 MNHNS, CDR2 SASEGT. The CDR3 is 15 amino acids. J lost 1 base, V lost 4 bases, and 5 bases had no gene match. In nucleotides, the CDR3 is TGTGCCAGCAGTGCTAGCGGCGGGGGCACAGATACGCAGTATTTT. As protein: CASSASGGGTDTQYF.

Only a few counts were recorded for this clone. Here the CDR3 reads CASSVVAGDRGSYGYTF. The DNA for the CDR3 is TGTGCCAGCAGCGTAGTAGCGGGGGACAGGGGGAGCTATGGCTACACCTTC. The chain joins TRBV9 to TRBJ1-2, with TRBD1 identical over 11 bases. The V gene end was trimmed by 0 bases and the J gene end by 4 bases; junction bases not matched to a gene: 8. The CDR3 is made up of 17 amino acids. Germline assignment: CDR1 SGDLS and CDR2 YYNGEE.

V gene TRBV19 combines with J gene TRBJ2-7; TRBD2 aligns across 11 bases. This CDR3 comprises 14 residues. V lost 4 bases, J lost 6 bases, and 5 bases stayed unmatched. The germline V gene has CDR1 LNHDA and CDR2 SQIVND (reference sequence). The CDR3 spells CASSTTSGRTEQYF. The CDR3, as DNA: TGTGCCAGTAGTACCACTAGCGGGAGAACCGAGCAGTACTTC.

This chain uses TRBV5-1 with TRBJ1-1; D is ambiguous. V lost 5 bases to trimming and J lost 2 bases, with 10 bases between them. CDR3 size: 13 residues. Germline assignment: CDR1 SGHRS and CDR2 YFSETQ. CDR3 nucleotides: TGCGCCAGCAGATTTGACGGTAACACTGAAGCTTTCTTT. This sequence encodes CASRFDGNTEAFF.

This chain links TRBV7-2 with TRBJ1-1, with no clear D. The ends were cut back, 3 bases at V and 4 bases at J, with 6 bases in the middle. Germline loops: CDR1 SGHTA, CDR2 FQGNSA. The CDR3 loop spans 12 amino acids. CDR3 nucleotides: TGTGCCAGCAGCTTTACGGGCACTGAAGCTTTCTTT. Translating gives CASSFTGTEAFF.